The T cell receptor (beta chain) under discussion was sequenced for a study of cytomegalovirus exposure and HLA in healthy donors. Broader study findings: A later analysis revealed that TCR association rates differed between HLA loci, peaking at DRB1 and bottoming out at HLA-C. Owing to their indistinguishability, certain V segments, notably TRBV6-2 and TRBV6-3, were excluded.

13 Jbeta primers and 60 Vbeta primers were used for the PCR. Profiled with immunoSEQ multiplex PCR; TCRdb holds only in-frame clones, not every one. There are 95,000 to 150,000 clones in the sample; roughly 74% occur only once, and around 4% lies in the top ten. In the case of this clone: Its matching antigen is unknown.

Germline trimming cut 5 bases from V and 6 bases from J; bases unmatched to any gene: 15. This CDR3 is built from 16 residues. Per germline, CDR1 SGHVS and CDR2 FNYEAQ. What was sequenced was PBMCs. This sequence was found in a man aged 35 to 55 in good health and CMV-seronegative. V usage is TRBV7-6 and J usage is TRBJ2-7; TRBD1 agrees at 8 bases. CDR3: CASSKWVRGTGPEQYF. The CDR3 DNA follows: TGTGCCAGCAGCAAGTGGGTCCGGGGGACAGGACCCGAGCAGTACTTC. Complete variable domain (other parts from reference TRBV7-6 and TRBJ2-7): GAGVSQSPRYKVTKRGQDVALRCDPISGHVSLYWYRQALGQGPEFLTYFNYEAQQDKSGLPNDRFSAERPEGSISTLTIQRTEQRDSAMYRCASSKWVRGTGPEQYFGPGTRLTVT.